The next 30 T cell receptor beta chains were all read from a single sample in a study of blood T cell repertoires in COVID-19. Sequencing was performed with immunoSEQ multiplex PCR; in TCRdb, only in-frame clones are kept and a portion is missing. The data hold under 250,000 clones, with roughly nine tenths observed a single time. Sequences were obtained from PBMCs or T cells enriched from blood (not recorded which). These receptors all come from a man under 40 who had recovered from COVID-19.

V usage is TRBV7-9 and J usage is TRBJ2-1; 9 bases agree with TRBD2. The V gene's germline CDR1 is SEHNR and CDR2 FQNEAQ (reference sequence). The CDR3 extends over 16 amino acids. The trim removed 5 bases at V and 4 bases at J, leaving 9 bases unmatched. The CDR3, as DNA: TGTGCCAGCAGCCTATCCTGGACTAGCGTATACAATGAGCAGTTCTTC. This encodes CASSLSWTSVYNEQFF.

This clone was seen only once. The chain links TRBV27 to TRBJ1-1; TRBD1 matches 8 bases. The length of the CDR3 is 15 residues. The ends lost 6 bases at V and 1 base at J; junction bases unmatched: 7. In germline, CDR1 is MNHEY, CDR2 SMNVEV (reference sequence). The CDR3 here is CASRAPGGSNTEAFF. In DNA, the CDR3 is TGTGCCAGCAGAGCTCCAGGGGGCTCGAACACTGAAGCTTTCTTT.

The V and J genes are TRBV3-1 (or the pseudogene TRBV3-2) and TRBJ2-2, with TRBD2 as a possible D gene (6 bases). Germline-derived CDR1 and CDR2 are LGHDT and YNNKEL (reference sequence). V lost 4 bases and J 0 bases, leaving 15 bases between the germline ends. The CDR3 spans 17 residues. This CDR3 reads CASSRPPGLSNTGELFF. CDR3 sequence (DNA): TGTGCCAGCAGCCGCCCCCCGGGACTTTCGAACACCGGGGAGCTGTTTTTT.

The chain combines TRBV11-1 with TRBJ2-7; 12 bases line up with TRBD2. This CDR3 has 15 residues. From germline, CDR1 is SGHAT and CDR2 FQDESV (reference sequence). V shed 5 bases, J shed 0 bases, and the junction held 2 bases outside the gene matches. CDR3 bases: TGTGCCAGCAGCCGACTAGCGGGGGTCTCCTACGAGCAGTACTTC. Protein: CASSRLAGVSYEQYF.

CDR3 sequence: CASSPDRATNEKLFF. In DNA, the CDR3 is TGTGCCAGCTCACCGGACAGAGCAACTAATGAAAAACTGTTTTTT. The V gene is TRBV18, the J gene TRBJ1-4; a possible D gene is TRBD1 (6 bases). Trimming pared 3 bases from V and 0 bases from J, leaving 8 bases between. Germline CDR1 KGHSH, CDR2 LQKENI. The CDR3 contains 15 residues.

V usage is TRBV2 and J usage is TRBJ1-5; no clear D gene. V dropped 7 bases and J dropped 3 bases, with 19 bases sitting between them. This CDR3 has 16 amino acids. Per germline, CDR1 SNHLY and CDR2 FYNNEI. This chain's CDR3 is CASKEYRAGSNQPQHF. In DNA, the CDR3 is TGTGCCAGCAAGGAATACAGAGCGGGGTCCAATCAGCCCCAGCATTTT. Full variable domain (outside the CDR3, taken from reference TRBV2 and TRBJ1-5): EPEVTQTPSHQVTQMGQEVILRCVPISNHLYFYWYRQILGQKVEFLVSFYNNEISEKSEIFDDQFSVERPDGSNFTLKIRSTKLEDSAMYFCASKEYRAGSNQPQHFGDGTRLSIL.

The V and J genes are TRBV7-2 and TRBJ2-7; D might be TRBD1 (6 bases). Trimming left V 2 bases short and J 2 bases short, with 13 bases between. The germline gives CDR1 SGHTA, CDR2 FQGNSA. This CDR3 spans 15 amino acids. The CDR3 DNA reads as TGTGCCAGCAGCTTACCACAGGGTGTCACCTACGAGCAGTACTTC. Its protein product is CASSLPQGVTYEQYF.

The V call is TRBV3-1 (or the pseudogene TRBV3-2), the J call TRBJ1-1, with a possible D match to TRBD1 (5 bases). With 7 bases removed from V and 11 bases from J, the gap between germline ends came to 14 bases. Germline V CDR1 and CDR2: LGHDT, YNNKEL (reference sequence). The CDR3 runs 11 residues. The CDR3 DNA reads TGTGCCAGCACAAAGGGGCCTTCGGCTTTCTTT. Its protein product is CASTKGPSAFF.

This clone was observed a single time. The chain carries TRBV6-5 and TRBJ2-3; 15 bases match TRBD2. The CDR3 consists of 16 residues. V lost 4 bases and J lost 3; bases outside the gene matches: 2. The germline gives CDR1 MNHEY, CDR2 SVGAGI. The chain's CDR3 is CASSLGLAGGTDTQYF. In DNA form, the CDR3 reads TGTGCCAGCAGTTTGGGACTAGCGGGGGGAACAGATACGCAGTATTTT.

The DNA for the CDR3 is TGCGCCAGCAGCCCCGGACAGGACCTGGGAACCTTC. Its translation: CASSPGQDLGTF. The J gene is TRBJ1-2, the V gene TRBV5-1; 7 positions match TRBD1. Looked up from germline, CDR1 is SGHRS and CDR2 is YFSETQ. Trimming took 4 bases from V and 14 from J; bases not matched to a gene: 11. The CDR3 covers 12 residues. The full variable domain, in which reference TRBV5-1 and TRBJ1-2 provide the parts outside the CDR3, is KAGVTQTPRYLIKTRGQQVTLSCSPISGHRSVSWYQQTPGQGLQFLFEYFSETQRNKGNFPGRFSGRQFSNSRSEMNVSTLELGDSALYLCASSPGQDLGTFGSGTRLTVV.

This rearrangement joins TRBV3-1 (or the pseudogene TRBV3-2) to TRBJ1-2; no clear D gene. The V gene's germline CDR1 is LGHDT and CDR2 YNNKEL (reference sequence). Trimming removed 3 bases at V and 2 bases at J, with 4 bases between. This CDR3 has 12 residues. Here the CDR3 DNA reads TGTGCCAGCAGCCACCTCAACTATGGCTACACCTTC. Translated: CASSHLNYGYTF.

V usage is TRBV7-2 and J usage is TRBJ1-5; TRBD1 is a possible D gene (5 bases). Germline V gives CDR1 SGHTA, CDR2 FQGNSA. Trimming removed 3 bases from V and 2 bases from J, with 20 bases in between. This CDR3 region has 18 residues. CDR3 region: CASSFEWSRDLRNQPQHF. The DNA of the CDR3 is TGTGCCAGCAGCTTTGAATGGTCGCGGGACCTACGCAATCAGCCCCAGCATTTT.

This clone was observed a handful of times. V usage is TRBV12-3 or TRBV12-4 and J usage is TRBJ1-2; maybe TRBD1 (5 bases). V was clipped by 3 bases and J by 2 bases, with 7 bases between them. The CDR3 loop spans 13 amino acids. The CDR3 reads CASSFRGNYGYTF. The CDR3 coding sequence is TGTGCCAGCAGTTTTCGGGGGAACTATGGCTACACCTTC.

V usage is TRBV28 and J usage is TRBJ1-4, with TRBD1 identical over 7 bases. The CDR3 extends over 14 amino acids. The V gene's germline CDR1 is MDHEN and CDR2 SYDVKM. V lost 10 bases to trimming and J lost 4 bases; unmatched junction nucleotides: 9. The CDR3 region is CATAGQDYNEKLFF. CDR3 DNA sequence: TGTGCCACTGCTGGACAGGATTATAATGAAAAACTGTTTTTT. The complete variable domain, with remaining parts taken from reference TRBV28 and TRBJ1-4, reads DVKVTQSSRYLVKRTGEKVFLECVQDMDHENMFWYRQDPGLGLRLIYFSYDVKMKEKGDIPEGYSVSREKKERFSLILESASTNQTSMYLCATAGQDYNEKLFFGSGTQLSVL.

The V and J genes are TRBV11-2 and TRBJ2-1; the D gene is possibly TRBD2 (6 bases). The CDR3 is 15 residues long. Germline loops: CDR1 SGHAT, CDR2 FQNNGV. V was clipped by 1 base and J by 8 bases, with 15 bases between them. For the CDR3, the DNA is TGTGCCAGCAGCTTAGCGGGAGAAGGTGGGGATGAGCAGTTCTTC. As protein: CASSLAGEGGDEQFF.

This clone was observed a single time. The chain recombines TRBV6-5 with TRBJ2-5; 7 bases agree with TRBD2. Trimming at V came to 9 bases and at J to 0 bases, leaving 10 bases not matched to a gene. Germline V CDR1 and CDR2: MNHEY, SVGAGI. This CDR3 region has 15 residues. The CDR3 sequence: CASEEAGTYQETQYF. For the CDR3, the DNA is TGTGCCAGTGAGGAAGCGGGAACATACCAAGAGACCCAGTACTTC.

The gene calls are TRBV19 and TRBJ1-4; D is undetermined. The CDR3 totals 14 residues. The V end lost 5 bases, the J end lost 6 bases, and 13 bases lay between the germline ends. The V gene's germline CDR1 is LNHDA and CDR2 SQIVND (reference sequence). The CDR3 here is CASSPVGGYEKLFF. CDR3 nucleotides: TGTGCCAGTAGTCCCGTCGGAGGGTATGAAAAACTGTTTTTT.

The chain has TRBV4-2 and TRBJ2-3; TRBD2 might be the D (6 bases). Trimming left V 1 base short and J 6 bases short, with 17 bases between. The CDR3 runs to 16 residues. Germline loops: CDR1 LGHNA, CDR2 YNFKEQ. The CDR3 loop is CASSQGPGVGADTQYF. The CDR3 coding sequence is TGTGCCAGCAGCCAAGGGCCGGGGGTCGGGGCTGATACGCAGTATTTT.

The chain joins TRBV28 to TRBJ1-1; D not resolved. V lost 7 bases and J 2 bases, leaving 14 bases between the germline ends. CDR1 is MDHEN, CDR2 SYDVKM, per germline. The CDR3 extends over 14 amino acids. The CDR3 loop reads CASIEDSKNTEAFF. CDR3 in DNA: TGTGCCAGCATCGAGGACTCAAAAAACACTGAAGCTTTCTTT.

The chain couples TRBV2 to TRBJ2-7; 7 nucleotides match TRBD1. This CDR3 is 13 amino acids long. J was trimmed by 6 bases and V by 6 bases; bases with no gene match: 8. Germline V lookup: CDR1 SNHLY, CDR2 FYNNEI. CDR3 coding DNA: TGTGCCAGCAGGGGGACAGTCGTCCCCGAGCAGTACTTC. This encodes CASRGTVVPEQYF.

J is TRBJ2-1 and V is TRBV10-2, with 9 bases aligning to TRBD2. This CDR3 region has 16 residues. Trimming removed 1 base from V and 7 bases from J; junction bases left unmatched: 8. The germline CDR1 and CDR2 sequences are WSHSY and SAAADI. CDR3 coding DNA: TGCGCCAGCAGTGAGTGGTCTAGCGGGGAGGGGAATGAGCAGTTCTTC. Protein sequence: CASSEWSSGEGNEQFF.

The V gene is TRBV9, the J gene TRBJ2-3; the D gene is possibly TRBD2 (6 bases). Germline CDR1 and CDR2: SGDLS and YYNGEE. The CDR3 length is 15 residues. Trimming shortened V by 3 bases and J by 0 bases, and 11 bases separated the two germline ends. The CDR3 DNA reads TGTGCCAGCAGCGCGGGGACTTGGAGCACAGATACGCAGTATTTT. Translating gives CASSAGTWSTDTQYF.

This chain connects TRBV5-4 to TRBJ2-4; 9 bases agree with TRBD2. V was clipped by 3 bases and J by 3 bases; unmatched bases: 4. CDR1 is SGHNT, CDR2 YYREEE, per germline (reference sequence). The CDR3 has 15 residues. The DNA of the CDR3 is TGTGCCAGCAGCTGGCGGGGGGGCCGCAAAAACATTCAGTACTTC. Its protein product is CASSWRGGRKNIQYF.

The chain is built from TRBV20-1 and TRBJ2-1, with no clear D. The germline gives CDR1 DFQATT, CDR2 SNEGSKA (reference sequence). V shed 7 bases and J shed 5 bases, with 6 bases lying between them. CDR3 length equals 10 residues. The chain's CDR3 is CSVGHNEQFF. CDR3 coding DNA: TGCAGTGTTGGCCACAATGAGCAGTTCTTC.

The V and J genes are TRBV28 and TRBJ2-5, with D possibly TRBD2 on 6 matching bases. Germline V CDR1 and CDR2: MDHEN, SYDVKM. The CDR3 extends over 13 amino acids. V lost 8 bases and J 4 bases, leaving 14 bases between the germline ends. This CDR3 is CASVLARGETQYF. CDR3 in DNA: TGTGCCAGCGTCCTAGCGAGGGGAGAGACCCAGTACTTC.

The J gene is TRBJ1-5, the V gene TRBV7-6; D might be TRBD1 (5 bases). V was pared by 2 bases and J by 5 bases, with 13 bases between. Germline lookup yields CDR1 SGHVS and CDR2 FNYEAQ. The CDR3 totals 15 residues. The CDR3 DNA follows: TGTGCCAGCAGCTTAAGGCCAGGGAGGCATCAGCCCCAGCATTTT. As protein: CASSLRPGRHQPQHF. The whole variable domain, remainder taken from reference TRBV7-6 and TRBJ1-5, is GAGVSQSPRYKVTKRGQDVALRCDPISGHVSLYWYRQALGQGPEFLTYFNYEAQQDKSGLPNDRFSAERPEGSISTLTIQRTEQRDSAMYRCASSLRPGRHQPQHFGDGTRLSIL.

The genes are TRBV5-4 and TRBJ2-1; 11 nucleotides align to TRBD2. V shed 4 bases, J shed 0 bases, and the junction held 9 bases outside the gene matches. The CDR3 extends over 18 amino acids. Germline loops: CDR1 SGHNT, CDR2 YYREEE (reference sequence). This CDR3 reads CASSATSGAPSSYNEQFF. The CDR3, as DNA: TGTGCCAGCAGCGCGACTAGCGGGGCCCCAAGCTCCTACAATGAGCAGTTCTTC.

The rearrangement uses TRBV4-2 and TRBJ1-2; D not resolved. CDR3 length: 13 residues. The germline V and J ends were trimmed by 8 bases and 4 bases, with 14 bases remaining between them. Germline-derived CDR1 and CDR2 are LGHNA and YNFKEQ. DNA for the CDR3: TGTGCCAGCCGCACTACGCGTGTCTATGGCTACACCTTC. It is translated as CASRTTRVYGYTF.

This sequence joins TRBV3-1 (or the pseudogene TRBV3-2) and TRBJ1-1; possibly TRBD1 for D (6 bases). The CDR3 length is 13 residues. Germline CDR1 reads LGHDT; CDR2 reads YNNKEL (reference sequence). The germline V and J ends were trimmed by 1 base and 6 bases, with 9 bases remaining between them. The CDR3 DNA reads as TGTGCCAGCAGCCAAGTGGCAGGGGCTGAAGCTTTCTTT. Translated, it gives CASSQVAGAEAFF.

The chain is built from TRBV19 and TRBJ2-5; 11 bases match TRBD2. The ends lost 10 bases at V and 2 bases at J; junction bases unmatched: 12. Germline lookup yields CDR1 LNHDA and CDR2 SQIVND (reference sequence). This CDR3 is 16 amino acids long. The CDR3 is CATSRTGTSGQETQYF. CDR3 nucleotide sequence: TGTGCCACCTCGCGGACCGGGACTAGCGGTCAAGAGACCCAGTACTTC.